Below, 29 T cell receptor beta chains from the same sample are listed, as sequenced in a study of identical twins. Using its own MiXCR run on the 5' RACE reads, TCRdb lists one record per CDR3 protein. Of some 600,000 distinct CDR3 sequences in the sample, less than 9% were seen once. This sample was shared with a second study, whose subject was yellow fever vaccine responses in identical twins.

Sequences were obtained from PBMCs. The receptors come from a woman between 18 and 30 years old in good health.

The V call is TRBV13, the J call TRBJ2-2; 8 positions match TRBD1. Per germline, CDR1 PRHDT and CDR2 FYEKMQ (reference sequence). J gave up 1 base and V 1 base, and 2 bases lay outside the gene matches. There are 16 residues in the CDR3. DNA for the CDR3: TGTGCCAGCAGCTTAGATGGGACAGGGAACACCGGGGAGCTGTTTTTT. It codes for CASSLDGTGNTGELFF. Based on the CDR3 plus reference TRBV13 and TRBJ2-2, the full variable domain is AAGVIQSPRHLIKEKRETATLKCYPIPRHDTVYWYQQGPGQDPQFLISFYEKMQSDKGSIPDRFSAQQFSDYHSELNMSSLELGDSALYFCASSLDGTGNTGELFFGEGSRLTVL.

The J gene is TRBJ2-7, the V gene TRBV20-1; 10 nucleotides align to TRBD1. The trim removed 3 bases at V and 4 bases at J, leaving 3 bases unmatched. Germline V gene lookup returns CDR1 DFQATT and CDR2 SNEGSKA (reference sequence). The CDR3 contains 13 residues. The CDR3 region has the DNA TGCAGTGCTAGCGGACAGGGGGGATACGAGCAGTACGTC. This sequence encodes CSASGQGGYEQYV.

The chain couples TRBV28 to TRBJ2-1; TRBD2 might be the D (6 bases). The CDR3 length is 15 residues. Trimming shortened V by 6 bases and J by 0 bases, and 12 bases separated the two germline ends. The germline CDR1 and CDR2 sequences are MDHEN and SYDVKM. The chain's CDR3 is CASREGIFSYNEQFF. The CDR3 DNA sequence: TGTGCCAGCAGGGAGGGAATTTTCTCCTACAATGAGCAGTTCTTC. Using reference TRBV28 and TRBJ2-1 for the parts outside the CDR3, the full variable domain is DVKVTQSSRYLVKRTGEKVFLECVQDMDHENMFWYRQDPGLGLRLIYFSYDVKMKEKGDIPEGYSVSREKKERFSLILESASTNQTSMYLCASREGIFSYNEQFFGPGTRLTVL.

This clonotype has just a few counts. One end of the junction fails to match germline, which may point to a read error. The gene calls are TRBV2 and TRBJ2-5, with D tentatively TRBD2 (6 bases). CDR3 length equals 14 residues. Germline CDR1 and CDR2: SNHLY and FYNNEI. CDR3 coding DNA: TGTGCCAGCAGGGAAGTAGCGGCACAAGAGACCCAGTACTTC. This codes for CASREVAAQETQYF.

This clonotype showed up just a few times. Germline is not matched at one junction end, which may reflect a read error. This chain links TRBV12-3 or TRBV12-4 with TRBJ2-3; D may be TRBD2 (6 bases). There are 15 residues in the CDR3. CDR3 sequence: CAIRELSSSIDTQYF. CDR3 DNA sequence: TGTGCCATACGGGAGTTATCCTCTAGCATAGATACGCAGTATTTT.

For the CDR3, the DNA is TGCAGTGCTACCGGACAGGGGAGCTCCTACGAGCAGTACTTC. Protein product: CSATGQGSSYEQYF. The chain recombines TRBV20-1 with TRBJ2-7, with 9 bases lining up with TRBD1. CDR3 length: 14 amino acids. Germline V gives CDR1 DFQATT, CDR2 SNEGSKA (reference sequence). V lost 4 bases, J lost 0 bases, and 4 bases stayed unmatched.

This clonotype was counted ten times or more. The J gene is TRBJ2-1, the V gene TRBV6-1, with 9 bases that match TRBD1. Germline CDR1 and CDR2: MNHNS and SASEGT. The CDR3 consists of 15 residues. Trimming at V came to 5 bases and at J to 2 bases, leaving 4 bases not matched to a gene. As DNA, the CDR3 is TGTGCCAGCAGTCGGACAGGGGTCGCCTACAATGAGCAGTTCTTC. Its translation: CASSRTGVAYNEQFF.

This clonotype turned up a few times. The chain combines TRBV20-1 with TRBJ2-5, with unresolved D. This CDR3 comprises 15 residues. Trimming shortened V by 1 base and J by 2 bases, and 14 bases separated the two germline ends. Germline V gene sequence: CDR1 DFQATT, CDR2 SNEGSKA (reference sequence). CDR3 loop: CSARGDRAYQETQYF. CDR3 DNA sequence: TGCAGTGCTAGAGGGGATCGGGCCTATCAAGAGACCCAGTACTTC.

This clonotype has just a few counts. V usage is TRBV9 and J usage is TRBJ2-2; tentatively, D is TRBD1 (5 bases). V was clipped by 0 bases and J by 0 bases, with 12 bases between them. CDR3 length equals 17 residues. The germline V gene encodes CDR1 SGDLS and CDR2 YYNGEE. CDR3 sequence reads: CASSVVTDPSNTGELFF. The DNA of the CDR3 is TGTGCCAGCAGCGTAGTGACAGACCCCTCGAACACCGGGGAGCTGTTTTTT.

This clonotype was counted only a few times. The V call is TRBV5-6, the J call TRBJ2-7; D is unresolved. In germline, CDR1 is SGHDT, CDR2 YYEEEE. With 4 bases removed from V and 2 bases from J, the gap between germline ends came to 13 bases. The CDR3 contains 14 residues. The CDR3 coding sequence is TGTGCCAGCAGCCCGGCCTCGAGAACCTACGAGCAGTACTTC. This encodes CASSPASRTYEQYF. Combining the CDR3 with reference TRBV5-6 and TRBJ2-7 gives the whole variable domain DAGVTQSPTHLIKTRGQQVTLRCSPKSGHDTVSWYQQALGQGPQFIFQYYEEEERQRGNFPDRFSGHQFPNYSSELNVNALLLGDSALYLCASSPASRTYEQYFGPGTRLTVT.

This clonotype was observed many times. This chain uses TRBV28 with TRBJ2-3; either TRBD1 or TRBD2 may fit D (5 bases each). Germline V gene data show CDR1 as MDHEN and CDR2 as SYDVKM. V lost 5 bases to trimming and J lost 2 bases, with 14 bases between them. This CDR3 contains 15 residues. The CDR3 reads CASSELRGDTDTQYF. The DNA for the CDR3 is TGTGCCAGCAGTGAATTACGGGGCGACACAGATACGCAGTATTTT.

This clonotype was seen more than once but under ten times. The rearrangement joins TRBV6-1 to TRBJ1-2; TRBD1 might be the D (6 bases). The CDR3 covers 12 residues. Trimming took off 5 bases at V and 6 bases at J, with 10 bases between the two ends. Germline CDR1 and CDR2: MNHNS and SASEGT. The CDR3 spells CASSQRTDGYTF. CDR3 nucleotides: TGTGCCAGCAGTCAAAGGACAGATGGCTACACCTTC.

There are a few counts of this clonotype. Compared with germline, one end of the junction differs, possibly owing to a read error. The V gene is TRBV29-1, the J gene TRBJ2-6; D remains unclear. The V gene's germline CDR1 is SQVTM and CDR2 ANQGSEA. The CDR3 is made up of 14 amino acids. The chain's CDR3 is CSVEGGWGANVLTF. In DNA, the CDR3 is TGCAGCGTCGAAGGTGGTTGGGGGGCCAACGTCCTGACTTTC. Filled out from reference TRBV29-1 and TRBJ2-6, the complete variable domain reads SAVISQKPSRDICQRGTSLTIQCQVDSQVTMMFWYRQQPGQSLTLIATANQGSEATYESGFVIDKFPISRPNLTFSTLTVSNMSPEDSSIYLCSVEGGWGANVLTFGAGSRLTVL.

For the CDR3, the DNA is TGTGCCAGCTCAAAACAGGGGAAGGACTACGAGCAGTACTTC. Amino acid sequence: CASSKQGKDYEQYF. This chain joins TRBV25-1 and TRBJ2-7; 7 nucleotides line up with TRBD1. The V segment lost 8 bases and the J segment 3 bases; nucleotides outside the gene matches: 10. CDR1 and CDR2 from the germline V gene are MGHDK and SYGVNS. This CDR3 comprises 14 residues.

This clonotype was observed a handful of times. The chain's CDR3 is CASSVGVFSTDTQYF. CDR3 in DNA: TGTGCCAGCAGCGTAGGTGTCTTTTCCACAGATACGCAGTATTTT. The V and J genes are TRBV9 and TRBJ2-3, with unresolved D. The CDR3 extends over 15 amino acids. With 0 bases removed from V and 2 bases from J, the gap between germline ends came to 10 bases. Germline V gene sequence: CDR1 SGDLS, CDR2 YYNGEE.

The rearrangement links TRBV29-1 to TRBJ1-2; no reliable D call. The CDR3 extends over 13 amino acids. The germline CDR1 and CDR2 sequences are SQVTM and ANQGSEA. Trimming left V 0 bases short and J 8 bases short, with 13 bases between. CDR3 sequence (DNA): TGCAGCGTTGAAGAGGCCGGGGATTCCGGCTACACCTTC. It encodes CSVEEAGDSGYTF.

The chain employs TRBV4-1 and TRBJ2-2; 7 nucleotides match TRBD2. Unmatched junction bases numbered 12, after V lost 1 base and J lost 4 bases. Germline values: CDR1 MGHRA, CDR2 YSYEKL. This CDR3 has 18 residues. CDR3 in DNA: TGCGCCAGCAGCCAAGGACGAGCGAGGGGACTAATCACCGGGGAGCTGTTTTTT. This gives the protein CASSQGRARGLITGELFF.

This clonotype was observed a handful of times. The chain links TRBV7-2 to TRBJ1-6, with 7 bases matching TRBD1. The CDR3 has 16 amino acids. The V segment lost 2 bases and the J segment 5 bases; nucleotides outside the gene matches: 6. Germline CDR1 is SGHTA and CDR2 is FQGNSA. CDR3 sequence (DNA): TGTGCCAGCAGCTTATGGACAGGAGTTAATAATTCACCCCTCCACTTT. Translation: CASSLWTGVNNSPLHF. Using reference TRBV7-2 and TRBJ1-6 for the parts outside the CDR3, the full variable domain is GAGVSQSPSNKVTEKGKDVELRCDPISGHTALYWYRQSLGQGLEFLIYFQGNSAPDKSGLPSDRFSAERTGGSVSTLTIQRTQQEDSAVYLCASSLWTGVNNSPLHFGNGTRLTVT.

The V gene is TRBV28, the J gene TRBJ2-3; unclear D gene. The CDR3 has 15 residues. Germline V lookup: CDR1 MDHEN, CDR2 SYDVKM. Trimming cost V 3 bases and J 0 bases, with 10 bases left between them. CDR3 region: CASSFLSSSTDTQYF. The CDR3 DNA reads TGTGCCAGCAGTTTTTTATCTTCTAGCACAGATACGCAGTATTTT.

CDR3 amino acids: CASSPQGIPLSGANVLTF. The CDR3 region has the DNA TGTGCCAGCAGCCCACAGGGTATCCCGCTCTCTGGGGCCAACGTCCTGACTTTC. The V and J genes are TRBV12-3 or TRBV12-4 and TRBJ2-6, with D maybe TRBD1 (6 bases). This CDR3 has 18 amino acids. Trimming shortened V by 6 bases and J by 0 bases, and 18 bases separated the two germline ends.

This clonotype came up a few times. This sequence joins TRBV11-3 and TRBJ2-5; the D gene is possibly TRBD1 (6 bases). V was cut by 5 bases and J by 1 base, with 14 bases left in between. Germline CDR1 is SGHNT and CDR2 is YENEEA. The CDR3 contains 15 residues. DNA for the CDR3: TGTGCCAGCAGCCAAGGACAGTTAATCCAAGAGACCCAGTACTTC. As protein: CASSQGQLIQETQYF.

The chain joins TRBV7-8 to TRBJ2-5; TRBD2 matches 8 bases. J gave up 5 bases and V 5 bases, and 7 bases lay outside the gene matches. The CDR3 consists of 14 residues. Germline-derived CDR1 and CDR2 are SGHVS and FQNEAQ. CDR3 bases: TGTGCCAGCAGCACTTGGACTAGCATGGAGACCCAGTACTTC. It is translated as CASSTWTSMETQYF.

The V and J genes are TRBV5-1 and TRBJ2-7; D gene uncertain. CDR1 SGHRS and CDR2 YFSETQ come from the germline V gene. The CDR3 spans 13 residues. With 4 bases removed from V and 6 bases from J, the gap between germline ends came to 14 bases. CDR3 in DNA: TGCGCCAGCAGCGAAGACCTGCCGGGCGAGCAGTACTTC. Residues: CASSEDLPGEQYF.

This clonotype was found many times. The chain employs TRBV5-1 and TRBJ1-2, with D maybe TRBD1 (6 bases). The germline V gene has CDR1 SGHRS and CDR2 YFSETQ. The length of the CDR3 is 15 residues. Trimming stripped 4 bases from V and 2 bases from J, with 15 bases between. This CDR3 is CASSLNRDLNYGYTF. The DNA of the CDR3 is TGCGCCAGCAGCCTAAACAGGGACTTAAACTATGGCTACACCTTC.

The chain is built from TRBV4-1 and TRBJ1-3; D not resolved. Trimming stripped 3 bases from V and 2 bases from J, with 8 bases between. This CDR3 has 14 amino acids. Germline V CDR1 and CDR2: MGHRA, YSYEKL. CDR3 protein: CASSHGDPGNTIYF. CDR3 coding DNA: TGCGCCAGCAGCCATGGTGATCCTGGAAACACCATATATTTT.

The sample holds a few counts of this clonotype. This chain links TRBV3-1 with TRBJ1-2; no clear D. CDR3 length: 13 amino acids. Per germline, CDR1 LGHDT and CDR2 YNNKEL (reference sequence). The V end was cut by 2 bases, the J end by 2 bases, with 6 bases between. The CDR3 DNA reads as TGTGCCAGCAGCCAACCGGAAAACTATGGCTACACCTTC. Translating it yields CASSQPENYGYTF. The full variable domain, with the rest looked up from reference TRBV3-1 and TRBJ1-2, is DTAVSQTPKYLVTQMGNDKSIKCEQNLGHDTMYWYKQDSKKFLKIMFSYNNKELIINETVPNRFSPKSPDKAHLNLHINSLELGDSAVYFCASSQPENYGYTFGSGTRLTVV.

This clonotype was seen ten or more times. This sequence joins TRBV24-1 and TRBJ1-5, with D perhaps TRBD1 (5 bases). Trimming took 0 bases from V and 4 from J, leaving 6 bases between them. Germline CDR1 KGHDR, CDR2 SFDVKD. The CDR3 has 14 amino acids. This chain's CDR3 is CATSDLGGNQPQHF. In DNA form, the CDR3 reads TGTGCCACCAGTGATTTGGGGGGGAATCAGCCCCAGCATTTT.

The chain joins TRBV29-1 to TRBJ2-7, with a tentative D call TRBD1 (5 bases). V lost 0 bases and J 0 bases, leaving 12 bases between the germline ends. Germline assignment: CDR1 SQVTM and CDR2 ANQGSEA. This CDR3 comprises 15 residues. In DNA form, the CDR3 reads TGCAGCGTTGAAGATCGAGCCAGGGCCTCCTACGAGCAGTACGTC. Translating it yields CSVEDRARASYEQYV.

In this sample, this clonotype turned up a few times. The CDR3 loop reads CASSQFSYNEQFF. Written as DNA, the CDR3 is TGTGCCAGCAGCCAATTCTCCTACAATGAGCAGTTCTTC. V usage is TRBV12-3 or TRBV12-4 and J usage is TRBJ2-1; D gene uncertain. The length of the CDR3 is 13 residues. Trimming removed 6 bases from V and 0 bases from J, with 6 bases in between.